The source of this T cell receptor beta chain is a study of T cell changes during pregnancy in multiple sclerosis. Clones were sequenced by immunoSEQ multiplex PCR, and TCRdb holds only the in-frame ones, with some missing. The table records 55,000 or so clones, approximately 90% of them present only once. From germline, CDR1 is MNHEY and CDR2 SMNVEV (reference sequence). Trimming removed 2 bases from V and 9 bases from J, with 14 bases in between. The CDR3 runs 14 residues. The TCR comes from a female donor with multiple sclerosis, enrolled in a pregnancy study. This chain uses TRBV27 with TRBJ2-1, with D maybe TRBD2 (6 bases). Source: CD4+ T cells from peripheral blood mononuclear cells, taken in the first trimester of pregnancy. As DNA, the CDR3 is TGTGCCAGCAGTTTAGCGGGACCCCCTAGTGAGCAGTTCTTC. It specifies CASSLAGPPSEQFF.